This TCR beta chain derives from a study of T cells in Graves' hyperthyroidism and ophthalmopathy. The CDR3 runs to 18 residues. Germline V gives CDR1 LGHNA, CDR2 YSLEER. Amplified TCR beta CDR3 regions came from RNA transcripts. The TCR CDR3 first-round RT-PCR relied on the HTBI primer set. TCRdb itself ran the multiplex PCR reads through MiXCR, one entry per CDR3 protein. The sample lists nearly 750,000 distinct CDR3 sequences, around 40% occurring once. This clonotype was observed a few times. At one of its ends the junction is not consistent with the germline gene, which may arise from a read error.

This clonotype originated in a woman aged 40 to 49 with Graves' hyperthyroidism. The specimen sequenced was blood. This chain uses TRBV4-3 with TRBJ2-5; D is ambiguous. The CDR3 sequence: CASSKDLRWVLYQETQYF. CDR3 nucleotide sequence: TGCGCCAGCAGCAAAGATCTCAGGTGGGTCCTCTACCAAGAGACCCAGTACTTC.